This TCR beta chain was recorded in a study of T cell responses to AZD1222 COVID-19 vaccine. Study conclusions and caveats: Repertoires were obtained solely post-peak T cell response.

On this clone itself: The antigen is undetermined.

Data came from immunoSEQ multiplex PCR; TCRdb stores just in-frame clones and leaves some out. The table lists 140,000 to 150,000 clones, about 90% of them singletons. The receptor's source is an adult who received the AZD1222 COVID-19 vaccine. The sequenced sample was peripheral blood, obtained 28 days after the second AZD1222 dose.

DNA of the CDR3: TGTGCCAGCAGTTCCGGTGGCGGGACAGCGACCCAGTACTTC. Its translation is CASSSGGGTATQYF. This chain joins TRBV6-2 or TRBV6-3 and TRBJ2-5; the D gene is possibly TRBD1 (7 bases). V was trimmed by 4 bases and J by 7 bases, leaving 16 bases between them. Germline V CDR1 and CDR2: MNHEY, SVGEGT. The length of the CDR3 is 14 residues.